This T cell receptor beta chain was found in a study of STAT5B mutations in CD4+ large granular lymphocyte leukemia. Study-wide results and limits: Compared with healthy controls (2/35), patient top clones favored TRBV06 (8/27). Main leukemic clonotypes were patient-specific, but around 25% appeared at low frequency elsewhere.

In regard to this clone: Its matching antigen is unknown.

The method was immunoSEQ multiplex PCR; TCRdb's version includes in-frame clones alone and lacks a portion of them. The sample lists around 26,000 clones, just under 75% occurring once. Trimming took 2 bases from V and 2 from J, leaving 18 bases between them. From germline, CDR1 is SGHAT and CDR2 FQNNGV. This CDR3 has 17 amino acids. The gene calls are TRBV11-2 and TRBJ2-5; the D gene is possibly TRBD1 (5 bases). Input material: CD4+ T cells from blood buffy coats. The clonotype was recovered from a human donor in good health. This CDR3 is CASSLRLGWGEQETQYF. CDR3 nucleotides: TGTGCCAGCAGCTTAAGACTTGGGTGGGGCGAACAAGAGACCCAGTACTTC. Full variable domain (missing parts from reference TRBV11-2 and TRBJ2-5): EAGVAQSPRYKIIEKRQSVAFWCNPISGHATLYWYQQILGQGPKLLIQFQNNGVVDDSQLPKDRFSAERLKGVDSTLKIQPAKLEDSAVYLCASSLRLGWGEQETQYFGPGTRLLVL.